These T cell receptor beta chains were read from a single sample in a study of OX40 agonist ivuxolimab in advanced cancers. Sequencing used immunoSEQ multiplex PCR; TCRdb keeps in-frame clones, though not all of them. The table records tens of thousands of clones, about 85% of them present only once. The specimen was CD4+ or CD8+ T cells sorted from blood, collected in a trial of the OX40 agonist ivuxolimab. The receptors were sampled from an adult with an advanced solid tumor such as melanoma, head and neck, liver or kidney cancer. The CDR3 runs from the conserved cysteine through the conserved F or W. The order of the fields is clone size, D gene, J gene, V gene, CDR3 protein, CDR3 DNA. A D gene is named only where the DNA matches it firmly. Clone size, where shown, is once, few, many, or a class for clones that have expanded.

clone size: -
D gene: TRBD1
J gene: TRBJ2-7
V gene: TRBV2
CDR3 protein: CASSPGTGYEQYF
CDR3 DNA: TGTGCCAGCAGCCCCGGGACAGGCTACGAGCAGTACTTC

clone size: -
D gene: -
J gene: TRBJ2-6
V gene: TRBV28
CDR3 protein: CASRDGYSGANVLTF
CDR3 DNA: TGTGCCAGCAGAGACGGGTACTCTGGGGCCAACGTCCTGACTTTC

clone size: -
D gene: -
J gene: TRBJ2-7
V gene: TRBV2
CDR3 protein: CASSDPRKQYF
CDR3 DNA: TGTGCCAGCAGTGACCCCCGGAAGCAGTACTTC

clone size: once
D gene: -
J gene: TRBJ2-3
V gene: TRBV19
CDR3 protein: CASSTRDRTDTQYF
CDR3 DNA: TGTGCCAGTAGTACCCGCGACCGCACAGATACGCAGTATTTT

clone size: -
D gene: TRBD1
J gene: TRBJ2-7
V gene: TRBV4-1
CDR3 protein: CASSRPGGEQYF
CDR3 DNA: TGCGCCAGCAGCCGACCAGGGGGCGAGCAGTACTTC

clone size: -
D gene: -
J gene: TRBJ2-7
V gene: TRBV28
CDR3 protein: CASSLGDRYEQYF
CDR3 DNA: TGTGCCAGCAGTTTAGGAGACAGATACGAGCAGTACTTC

clone size: -
D gene: -
J gene: TRBJ1-1
V gene: TRBV19
CDR3 protein: CASSMPLGGTEAFF
CDR3 DNA: TGTGCCAGTAGTATGCCTCTTGGGGGCACTGAAGCTTTCTTT

clone size: -
D gene: TRBD2
J gene: TRBJ2-7
V gene: TRBV5-8
CDR3 protein: CASSLWTSGRDFYEQYF
CDR3 DNA: TGTGCCAGCAGCTTGTGGACTAGCGGGAGGGACTTCTACGAGCAGTACTTC

clone size: -
D gene: TRBD2
J gene: TRBJ2-1
V gene: TRBV7-8
CDR3 protein: CASSLEGMGGTSSYNEQFF
CDR3 DNA: TGTGCCAGCAGCTTAGAGGGTATGGGGGGGACGAGCTCCTACAATGAGCAGTTCTTC

clone size: -
D gene: -
J gene: TRBJ2-1
V gene: TRBV5-4
CDR3 protein: CASSAWNLGRNSYNEQFF
CDR3 DNA: TGTGCCAGCAGCGCCTGGAATCTCGGGCGAAACTCCTACAATGAGCAGTTCTTC

clone size: -
D gene: TRBD1
J gene: TRBJ2-1
V gene: TRBV9
CDR3 protein: CASSVGQRDEQFF
CDR3 DNA: TGTGCCAGCAGCGTGGGACAGAGGGATGAGCAGTTCTTC

clone size: -
D gene: -
J gene: TRBJ2-7
V gene: TRBV27
CDR3 protein: CATTGGVRYEQYF
CDR3 DNA: TGTGCCACCACCGGGGGAGTGCGCTACGAGCAGTACTTC

clone size: -
D gene: -
J gene: TRBJ2-3
V gene: TRBV7-2
CDR3 protein: CASGNPGTDTQYF
CDR3 DNA: TGTGCCAGCGGCAATCCGGGCACAGATACGCAGTATTTT

clone size: -
D gene: -
J gene: TRBJ2-3
V gene: TRBV4-1
CDR3 protein: CASSQRAGASTDTQYF
CDR3 DNA: TGCGCCAGCAGCCAACGGGCAGGGGCTAGCACAGATACGCAGTATTTT

clone size: few
D gene: -
J gene: TRBJ1-5
V gene: TRBV19
CDR3 protein: CASRDTGNQPQHF
CDR3 DNA: TGTGCCAGTAGGGATACTGGGAATCAGCCCCAGCATTTT

clone size: -
D gene: -
J gene: TRBJ2-5
V gene: TRBV5-6
CDR3 protein: CASVYRPTAYETQYF
CDR3 DNA: TGTGCCAGCGTTTACAGACCTACAGCATATGAGACCCAGTACTTC

clone size: few
D gene: TRBD1
J gene: TRBJ2-5
V gene: TRBV28
CDR3 protein: CASSLDRGRNNYF
CDR3 DNA: TGTGCCAGCAGTTTGGACAGGGGGCGCAATAATTACTTC

clone size: -
D gene: -
J gene: TRBJ2-2
V gene: TRBV6-5
CDR3 protein: CASSYLTGGELFF
CDR3 DNA: TGTGCCAGCAGTTACCTGACAGGCGGGGAGCTGTTTTTT

clone size: -
D gene: -
J gene: TRBJ2-5
V gene: TRBV7-2
CDR3 protein: CASSLNGARETQYF
CDR3 DNA: TGTGCCAGCAGCTTAAATGGGGCGCGAGAGACCCAGTACTTC

clone size: -
D gene: TRBD2
J gene: TRBJ2-3
V gene: TRBV7-2
CDR3 protein: CASSPSGLVTDTQYF
CDR3 DNA: TGTGCCAGCAGCCCCTCTGGACTAGTTACAGATACGCAGTATTTT

clone size: -
D gene: -
J gene: TRBJ1-1
V gene: TRBV7-9
CDR3 protein: CASSSRLSVISGEAFF
CDR3 DNA: TGTGCCAGCAGCTCTAGGCTTTCGGTTATATCGGGGGAAGCTTTCTTT

clone size: -
D gene: -
J gene: TRBJ2-1
V gene: TRBV7-9
CDR3 protein: CASSGSESSYNEQFF
CDR3 DNA: TGTGCCAGCAGCGGGTCCGAGAGCTCCTACAATGAGCAGTTCTTC

clone size: -
D gene: TRBD1
J gene: TRBJ1-2
V gene: TRBV6-1
CDR3 protein: CASSADRGIANYGYTF
CDR3 DNA: TGCGCCAGCAGTGCTGACAGGGGGATAGCTAACTATGGCTACACCTTC

clone size: -
D gene: -
J gene: TRBJ2-1
V gene: TRBV7-3
CDR3 protein: CASSPGLAGGHEQFF
CDR3 DNA: TGTGCCAGCAGTCCTGGACTAGCAGGGGGCCATGAGCAGTTCTTC

clone size: -
D gene: -
J gene: TRBJ2-7
V gene: TRBV27
CDR3 protein: CASSIQRNYEQYF
CDR3 DNA: TGTGCCAGCAGTATCCAGCGGAACTACGAGCAGTACTTC

clone size: -
D gene: -
J gene: TRBJ1-2
V gene: TRBV28
CDR3 protein: CASSFGRLPVGYTF
CDR3 DNA: TGTGCCAGCAGTTTTGGTAGGTTACCGGTCGGCTACACCTTC

clone size: -
D gene: TRBD1
J gene: TRBJ1-2
V gene: TRBV19
CDR3 protein: CASTNPIQGNYGYTF
CDR3 DNA: TGTGCCAGTACCAATCCTATACAGGGGAACTATGGCTACACCTTC

clone size: -
D gene: -
J gene: TRBJ1-4
V gene: TRBV9
CDR3 protein: CASSLQGQENEKLFF
CDR3 DNA: TGTGCCAGCAGCTTGCAGGGCCAAGAGAATGAAAAACTGTTTTTT

clone size: -
D gene: -
J gene: TRBJ1-2
V gene: TRBV28
CDR3 protein: CASSSTDLYGYTF
CDR3 DNA: TGTGCCAGCAGTTCGACAGACCTTTATGGCTACACCTTC

clone size: -
D gene: -
J gene: TRBJ2-5
V gene: TRBV7-8
CDR3 protein: CAAGQGETQYF
CDR3 DNA: TGTGCCGCAGGCCAGGGTGAGACCCAGTACTTC

clone size: few
D gene: -
J gene: TRBJ1-5
V gene: TRBV18
CDR3 protein: CASSPRQGDQPQHF
CDR3 DNA: TGTGCCAGCTCACCACGCCAGGGAGATCAGCCCCAGCATTTT

clone size: -
D gene: -
J gene: TRBJ2-2
V gene: TRBV5-8
CDR3 protein: CASSLDLNTGELFF
CDR3 DNA: TGTGCCAGCAGCTTGGACCTAAACACCGGGGAGCTGTTTTTT

clone size: -
D gene: -
J gene: TRBJ2-7
V gene: TRBV5-6
CDR3 protein: CASNGRVTPQSYEQYF
CDR3 DNA: TGTGCCAGCAACGGCCGGGTTACACCTCAGTCCTACGAGCAGTACTTC

clone size: -
D gene: -
J gene: TRBJ1-2
V gene: TRBV28
CDR3 protein: CASSPPQGNGYGYTF
CDR3 DNA: TGTGCCAGCAGTCCACCCCAGGGAAATGGCTATGGCTACACCTTC

clone size: -
D gene: TRBD1
J gene: TRBJ1-2
V gene: TRBV5-1
CDR3 protein: CASSPNDRGYYGYTF
CDR3 DNA: TGCGCCAGCAGCCCGAACGACAGGGGGTACTATGGCTACACCTTC